The next 5 T cell receptor beta chains were all read from a single sample in a study of multiple sclerosis patients with progressive multifocal leukoencephalopathy. The repertoire was sequenced with immunoSEQ multiplex PCR; TCRdb's copy has only in-frame clones and lacks some. The sample lists 29,000 or so clones, nearly 90% occurring once. Time point described: roughly 6 months of natalizumab therapy. The sample was PBMCs, taken from a patient treated with natalizumab. These receptors were obtained from a human donor with multiple sclerosis.

The V gene is TRBV19, the J gene TRBJ2-1; TRBD2 might be the D (6 bases). CDR3 length: 15 amino acids. From germline, CDR1 is LNHDA and CDR2 SQIVND (reference sequence). V lost 4 bases to trimming and J lost 2 bases, with 12 bases between them. CDR3 nucleotide sequence: TGTGCCAGTAGTACCGCTAGCGTACCCTACAATGAGCAGTTCTTC. Its translation: CASSTASVPYNEQFF.

As for this clone: At one end, the junction sequence differs from germline, possibly due to a read error. The chain recombines TRBV13 with TRBJ2-7, with TRBD1 matching 8 bases. Germline V gene lookup returns CDR1 PRHDT and CDR2 FYEKMQ (reference sequence). The CDR3 has 16 residues. The CDR3 DNA sequence: TGTGCCAGCAGCCTAGGCGGGACAGGCCAGACCTACGAGCAGTACTTC. Translation gives CASSLGGTGQTYEQYF.

DNA for the CDR3: TGCGCCAGCAGCCAAGAGGGAGGGGCCCAAAACATTCAGTACTTC. Translation: CASSQEGGAQNIQYF. This rearrangement joins TRBV4-3 to TRBJ2-4; TRBD2 matches at 7 bases. The germline CDR1 and CDR2 sequences are LGHNA and YSLEER. The CDR3 covers 15 residues. With V trimmed by 0 bases and J by 5 bases, 4 bases remained unmatched.

The V gene is TRBV4-3, the J gene TRBJ2-1, with 7 bases fitting TRBD2. The germline V gene encodes CDR1 LGHNA and CDR2 YSLEER. The CDR3 totals 16 residues. The V segment lost 0 bases and the J segment 4 bases; nucleotides outside the gene matches: 6. CDR3: CASSQDSPSGYNEQFF. CDR3 coding DNA: TGCGCCAGCAGCCAAGATAGTCCTAGCGGATACAATGAGCAGTTCTTC.

For this clone: One end of the junction is discordant with germline, which a read error may explain. This chain joins TRBV7-7 and TRBJ2-3; D not certain. Germline CDR1 and CDR2: SSHAT and FNYEAQ (reference sequence). The CDR3 runs to 14 residues. CDR3 protein: CASSSESGTDTQYF. The CDR3 nucleotides are TGTGCTAGCAGCTCGGAATCCGGCACAGATACGCAGTATTTT.